The clone carrying this TCR beta chain turned up a few times. This CDR3 is 13 amino acids long. CDR1 is MDHEN and CDR2 is SYDVKM in the germline V gene. V lost 5 bases and J 6 bases, leaving 11 bases between the germline ends. The assay was immunoSEQ multiplex PCR, and TCRdb's table has in-frame clones only and misses some. The sample consists of more than 250,000 clones, approximately 86% of them appearing once. These data are taken from a study of blood T cell repertoires in COVID-19. Across the whole study: Acute-phase and convalescent COVID-19 samples originated in the United States, Italy and Spain.

What was sequenced was peripheral blood. The chain is built from TRBV28 and TRBJ1-5, with D possibly matching TRBD1 (6 bases). The TCR sequence derives from a woman aged 25 to 39 who had recovered from COVID-19. The CDR3 here is CASSAGEFQPQHF. CDR3 sequence (DNA): TGTGCCAGCAGTGCAGGGGAATTTCAGCCCCAGCATTTT.